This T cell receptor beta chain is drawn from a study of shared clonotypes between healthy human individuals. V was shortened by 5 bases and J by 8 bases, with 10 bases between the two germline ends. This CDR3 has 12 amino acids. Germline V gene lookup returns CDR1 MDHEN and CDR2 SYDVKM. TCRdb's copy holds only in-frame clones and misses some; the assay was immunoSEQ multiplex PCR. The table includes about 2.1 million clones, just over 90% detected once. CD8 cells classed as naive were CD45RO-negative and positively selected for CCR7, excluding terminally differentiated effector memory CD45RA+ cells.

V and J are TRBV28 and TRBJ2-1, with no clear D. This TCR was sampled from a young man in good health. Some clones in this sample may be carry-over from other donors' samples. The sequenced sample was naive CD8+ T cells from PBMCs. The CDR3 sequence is CASSPGTDEQFF. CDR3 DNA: TGTGCCAGCAGTCCGGGTACCGATGAGCAGTTCTTC.